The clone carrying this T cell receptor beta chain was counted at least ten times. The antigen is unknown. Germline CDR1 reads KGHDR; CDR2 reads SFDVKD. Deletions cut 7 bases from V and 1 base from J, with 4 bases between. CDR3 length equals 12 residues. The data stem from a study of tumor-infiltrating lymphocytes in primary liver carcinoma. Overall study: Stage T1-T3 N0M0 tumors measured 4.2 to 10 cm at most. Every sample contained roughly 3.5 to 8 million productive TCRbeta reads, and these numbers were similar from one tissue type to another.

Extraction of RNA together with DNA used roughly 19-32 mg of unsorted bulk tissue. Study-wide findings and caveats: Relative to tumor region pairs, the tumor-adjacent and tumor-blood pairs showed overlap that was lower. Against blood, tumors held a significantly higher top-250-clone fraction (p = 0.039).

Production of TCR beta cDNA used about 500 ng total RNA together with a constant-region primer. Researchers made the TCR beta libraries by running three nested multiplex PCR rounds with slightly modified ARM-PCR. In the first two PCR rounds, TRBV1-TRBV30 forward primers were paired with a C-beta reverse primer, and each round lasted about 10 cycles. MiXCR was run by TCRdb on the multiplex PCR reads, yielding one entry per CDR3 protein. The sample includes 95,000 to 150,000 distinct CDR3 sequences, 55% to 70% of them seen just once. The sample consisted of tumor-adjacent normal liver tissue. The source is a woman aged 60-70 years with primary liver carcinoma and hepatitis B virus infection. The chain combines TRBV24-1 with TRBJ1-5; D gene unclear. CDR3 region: CATRDSNQPQHF. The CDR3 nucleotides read TGTGCCACCAGGGACAGCAATCAGCCCCAGCATTTT.